The source of this T cell receptor (beta chain) is a study of post-analysis software for immune sequencing data. The study's findings and limits: There were a few TRBV segments more frequent in patients than controls, and TRBV5-6, TRBV5-1 and TRBV20-1 were among them.

Trimming took 2 bases from V and 2 from J, leaving 16 bases between them. This CDR3 has 16 amino acids. Germline CDR1 is SGHAT and CDR2 is FQNNGV. Unique molecular identifiers had been added to the TCR beta cDNA libraries. Roughly 0.5 million cDNA molecules were obtained from 1 to 10 million T cells. TCRdb used MiXCR to reprocess the PCR reads, holding one entry per CDR3 protein. The sample lists 450,000 to 650,000 distinct CDR3 sequences; 44% were seen once. Details on this clonotype: The antigen is not known.

The chain is built from TRBV11-2 and TRBJ2-7; D is uncertain. Sequenced sample: blood. This receptor was obtained from a girl between 5 and 17 years old with multiple sclerosis. DNA for the CDR3: TGTGCCAGCAGCTTAAGCCTTCCTTCCTCCACCTACGAGCAGTACTTC. Translated, it gives CASSLSLPSSTYEQYF.